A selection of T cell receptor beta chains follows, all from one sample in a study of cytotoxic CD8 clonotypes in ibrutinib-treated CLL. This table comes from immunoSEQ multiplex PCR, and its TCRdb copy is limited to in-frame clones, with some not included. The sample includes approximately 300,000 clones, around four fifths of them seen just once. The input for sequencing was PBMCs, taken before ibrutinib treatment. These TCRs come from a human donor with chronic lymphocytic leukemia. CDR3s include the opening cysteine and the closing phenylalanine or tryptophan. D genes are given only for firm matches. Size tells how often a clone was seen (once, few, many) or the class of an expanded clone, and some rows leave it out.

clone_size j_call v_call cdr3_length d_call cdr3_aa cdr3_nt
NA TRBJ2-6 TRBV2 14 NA CASSDRAGANVLTF TGTGCCAGCAGTGACAGGGCAGGGGCCAACGTCCTGACTTTC
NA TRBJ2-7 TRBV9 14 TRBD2 CASSRLAGGHEQYF TGTGCCAGCAGCCGACTAGCGGGAGGTCACGAGCAGTACTTC
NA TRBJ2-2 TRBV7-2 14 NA CASSLDPPVGELFF TGTGCCAGCAGCTTAGACCCACCTGTCGGGGAGCTGTTTTTT
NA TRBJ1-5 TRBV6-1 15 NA CASSDQFGSNQPQHF TGTGCCAGCAGTGACCAATTCGGCTCCAATCAGCCCCAGCATTTT
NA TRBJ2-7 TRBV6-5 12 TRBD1 CASSYSGTGEYF TGTGCCAGCAGTTACTCGGGGACAGGGGAGTACTTC
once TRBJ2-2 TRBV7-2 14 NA CALRGRQNTGELFF TGTGCCCTTCGAGGGCGGCAGAACACCGGGGAGCTGTTTTTT
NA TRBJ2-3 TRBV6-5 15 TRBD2 CASTRRGRGADTQYF TGTGCCAGCACCCGACGCGGGAGGGGGGCAGATACGCAGTATTTT
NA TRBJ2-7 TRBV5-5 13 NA CASSLAPPYEQYF TGTGCCAGCAGCTTGGCTCCGCCCTACGAGCAGTACTTC
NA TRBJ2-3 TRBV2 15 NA CASSVSVGRTDTQYF TGTGCCAGCAGTGTTAGTGTCGGACGCACAGATACGCAGTATTTT
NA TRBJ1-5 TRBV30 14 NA CAWSELNSNQPQHF TGTGCCTGGAGTGAACTCAATAGCAATCAGCCCCAGCATTTT
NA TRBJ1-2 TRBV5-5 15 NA CASSLVNDRGYGYTF TGTGCCAGCAGCCTGGTAAACGACAGAGGGTATGGCTACACCTTC
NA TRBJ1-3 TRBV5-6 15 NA CASSRRVYSGNTIYF TGTGCCAGCAGCCGCAGGGTCTACTCTGGAAACACCATATATTTT
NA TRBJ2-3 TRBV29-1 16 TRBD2 CSVGLSSGSSTDTQYF TGCAGCGTAGGTCTGTCTAGCGGGTCTAGCACAGATACGCAGTATTTT
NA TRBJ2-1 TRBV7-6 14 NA CASSVYQGSNEQFF TGTGCCAGCAGCGTCTATCAGGGGTCCAATGAGCAGTTCTTC
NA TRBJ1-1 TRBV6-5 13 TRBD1 CASSRGQVMEAFF TGTGCCAGCAGCCGGGGACAGGTCATGGAAGCTTTCTTT
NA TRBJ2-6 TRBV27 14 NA CASTGQSGANVLTF TGTGCCAGCACAGGGCAATCTGGGGCCAACGTCCTGACTTTC
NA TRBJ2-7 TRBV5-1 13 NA CASSLNRFYEQYF TGCGCCAGCAGCTTAAATAGGTTCTACGAGCAGTACTTC
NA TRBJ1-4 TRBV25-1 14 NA CASADRATNEKLFF TGTGCCAGCGCAGACAGAGCAACTAATGAAAAACTGTTTTTT
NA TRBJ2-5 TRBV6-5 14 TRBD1 CASSPQAAGGTQYF TGTGCCAGCAGCCCCCAAGCGGCAGGGGGGACCCAGTACTTC
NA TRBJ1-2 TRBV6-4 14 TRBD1 CASSPDRGNYGYTF TGTGCCAGCAGTCCAGACAGGGGCAACTATGGCTACACCTTC
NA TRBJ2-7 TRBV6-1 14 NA CASSIRDLEYEQYF TGTGCCAGCAGTATCCGGGACCTAGAATACGAGCAGTACTTC
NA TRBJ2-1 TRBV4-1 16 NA CASSQEDGRLGNEQFF TGCGCCAGCAGCCAAGAGGACGGTCGATTGGGAAATGAGCAGTTCTTC
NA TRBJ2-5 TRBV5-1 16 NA CASSLGLGELQETQYF TGCGCCAGCAGCTTGGGGCTCGGGGAGTTACAAGAGACCCAGTACTTC
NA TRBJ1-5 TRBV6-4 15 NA CASSERTRSNQPQHF TGTGCCAGCAGCGAGAGGACCAGGAGCAATCAGCCCCAGCATTTT
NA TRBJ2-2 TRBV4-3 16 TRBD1 CASRQDRGTNTGELFF TGCGCCAGCAGGCAAGACAGGGGGACGAACACCGGGGAGCTGTTTTTT
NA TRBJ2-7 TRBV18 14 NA CASSPIGLAYEQYF TGTGCCAGCTCACCAATCGGTCTAGCCTACGAGCAGTACTTC
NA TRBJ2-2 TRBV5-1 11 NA CASRWTGELFF TGCGCCAGCAGATGGACCGGGGAGCTGTTTTTT
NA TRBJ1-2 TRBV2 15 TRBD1 CASSPSGGPDGGYTF TGTGCCAGCAGCCCCTCAGGGGGGCCAGATGGTGGCTACACCTTC
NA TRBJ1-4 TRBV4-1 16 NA CASSPLATGAYEKLFF TGCGCCAGCAGCCCCCTCGCCACCGGCGCTTATGAAAAACTGTTTTTT
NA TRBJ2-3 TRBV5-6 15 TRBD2 CASSLRLAGVNTQYF TGTGCCAGCAGCTTGCGACTAGCGGGAGTGAATACGCAGTATTTT
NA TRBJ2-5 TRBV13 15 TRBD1 CASSLGTGGGKTQYF TGTGCCAGCAGCTTAGGGACAGGGGGCGGGAAGACCCAGTACTTC
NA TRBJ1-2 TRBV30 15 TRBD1 CAWSSPGQGRLGYTF TGTGCCTGGAGTTCACCGGGACAGGGCCGACTTGGCTACACCTTC
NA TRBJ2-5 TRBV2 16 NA CASSDVGAGTQETQYF TGTGCCAGCAGTGACGTGGGCGCAGGAACTCAAGAGACCCAGTACTTC
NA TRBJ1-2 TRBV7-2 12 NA CASSLLGVGYTF TGTGCCAGCAGCTTATTAGGGGTTGGCTACACCTTC
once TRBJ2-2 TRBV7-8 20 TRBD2 CASSSAPIQRGRGYAGELFF TGTGCCAGCAGCTCCGCACCCATCCAGCGGGGACGAGGGTACGCCGGGGAGCTGTTTTTT
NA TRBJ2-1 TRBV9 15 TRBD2 CASSHSGRAHNEQFF TGTGCCAGCAGCCATAGCGGGAGGGCCCACAATGAGCAGTTCTTC
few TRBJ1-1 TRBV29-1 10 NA CSVVLGQAFF TGCAGCGTTGTTCTCGGACAAGCTTTCTTT
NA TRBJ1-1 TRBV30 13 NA CAWSVRLLTEAFF TGTGCCTGGAGTGTTCGGCTGCTCACTGAAGCTTTCTTT
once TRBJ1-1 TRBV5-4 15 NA CASSEGRRMNTEAFF TGTGCCAGCAGCGAGGGACGGAGAATGAACACTGAAGCTTTCTTT
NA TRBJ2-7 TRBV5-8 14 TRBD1 CASSFLQGAGEQYF TGTGCCAGCAGCTTCCTCCAGGGGGCTGGCGAGCAGTACTTC
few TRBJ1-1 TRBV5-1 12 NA CASSLVDSEAFF TGCGCCAGCAGCTTGGTAGACTCCGAAGCTTTCTTT
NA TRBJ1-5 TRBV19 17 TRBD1 CASRSDRGRNGNQPQHF TGTGCCAGTAGGAGCGACAGGGGGCGAAACGGCAATCAGCCCCAGCATTTT
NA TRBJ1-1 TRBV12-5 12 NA CASGLENTEAFF TGTGCTAGTGGTTTGGAGAACACTGAAGCTTTCTTT
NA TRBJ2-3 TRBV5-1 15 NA CASSSLTVSTDTQYF TGCGCCAGCAGCTCTTTGACGGTTAGCACAGATACGCAGTATTTT
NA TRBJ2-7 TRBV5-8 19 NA CASSLAAGRYHPPHYEQYF TGTGCCAGCAGCTTGGCCGCAGGGAGATACCACCCACCCCACTACGAGCAGTACTTC
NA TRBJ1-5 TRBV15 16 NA CATSIDRTSRNQPQHF TGTGCCACCAGCATAGACAGGACATCTAGGAATCAGCCCCAGCATTTT
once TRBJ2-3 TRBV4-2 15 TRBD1 CASSQQQGVTDTQYF TGTGCCAGCAGCCAACAACAGGGGGTCACAGATACGCAGTATTTT
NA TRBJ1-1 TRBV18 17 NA CASSEYLRGLSNTEAFF TGTGCCAGCTCAGAATACCTCCGGGGGTTGAGTAACACTGAAGCTTTCTTT
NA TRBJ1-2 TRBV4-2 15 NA CASSQDVRINYGYTF TGTGCCAGCAGCCAAGACGTACGAATAAACTATGGCTACACCTTC
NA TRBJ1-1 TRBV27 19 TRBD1 CASSSGRTGRRFGDTEAFF TGTGCCAGCAGTTCCGGGAGGACAGGGCGACGGTTCGGGGACACTGAAGCTTTCTTT
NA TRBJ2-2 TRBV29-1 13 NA CSVEGREAGELFF TGCAGCGTTGAAGGACGGGAAGCCGGGGAGCTGTTTTTT
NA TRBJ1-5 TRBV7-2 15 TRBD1 CASSLGGTESQPQHF TGTGCCAGCAGCTTAGGCGGGACAGAGAGTCAGCCCCAGCATTTT
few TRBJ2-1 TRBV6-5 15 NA CASSYVGYSYNEQFF TGTGCCAGCAGTTACGTGGGATACTCCTACAATGAGCAGTTCTTC
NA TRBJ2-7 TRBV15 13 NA CATSRESLGEQYF TGTGCCACCAGCAGAGAGAGCCTTGGCGAGCAGTACTTC
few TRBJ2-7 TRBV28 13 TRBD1 CASRPGGMYEQYF TGTGCCAGCAGACCAGGGGGCATGTACGAGCAGTACTTC
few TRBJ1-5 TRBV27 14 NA CASWGANSNQPQHF TGTGCCAGTTGGGGGGCTAATAGCAATCAGCCCCAGCATTTT
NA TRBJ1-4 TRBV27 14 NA CASSPMASNEKLFF TGTGCCAGCAGCCCCATGGCCTCTAATGAAAAACTGTTTTTT
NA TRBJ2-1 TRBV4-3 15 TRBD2 CASSPREHLREEQFF TGCGCCAGCAGCCCGCGGGAGCACTTGCGGGAGGAGCAGTTCTTC
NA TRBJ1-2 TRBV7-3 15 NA CASSLDSGEAWGYTF TGTGCCAGCAGCTTAGACTCAGGGGAGGCTTGGGGCTACACCTTC
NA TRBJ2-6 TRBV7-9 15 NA CASSLTGAGANVLTF TGTGCCAGCAGCTTAACCGGGGCTGGGGCCAACGTCCTGACTTTC